The clone carrying this T cell receptor (beta chain) appeared many times. Its antigen is not known. No progression to ophthalmopathy over 18 months defined stable hyperthyroidism. The diagnostic workup employed clinical symptoms, serum thyroxine, TRAb, thyroid ultrasound and orbital computed tomography. RNA transcripts yielded amplified TCR beta CDR3 regions. HTBI primers primed a first-round RT-PCR, and a second-round multiplex PCR followed. One entry per CDR3 protein, called by TCRdb with MiXCR from the multiplex PCR reads. The repertoire includes a few hundred thousand distinct CDR3 sequences, roughly a sixth of them detected once, and 2.4% sits in the top ten. This entry comes from a study of Graves' ophthalmopathy and Graves' hyperthyroidism. Study results and caveats: The study's model predicted ophthalmopathy progression at over 55% sensitivity and approximately 72% specificity. Blood also held most thyroid clonotypes expanded above 0.001 frequency.

The source is an adult woman with stable Graves' hyperthyroidism. Sequencing was performed on peripheral blood.

The CDR3 is CASTETGVGYTF. DNA of the CDR3: TGTGCCAGCACCGAGACAGGGGTCGGCTACACCTTC. V usage is TRBV28 and J usage is TRBJ1-2, with TRBD1 matching over 8 bases. J lost 8 bases, V lost 7 bases, and 6 bases had no gene match. The CDR3 contains 12 residues. Germline V gives CDR1 MDHEN, CDR2 SYDVKM.